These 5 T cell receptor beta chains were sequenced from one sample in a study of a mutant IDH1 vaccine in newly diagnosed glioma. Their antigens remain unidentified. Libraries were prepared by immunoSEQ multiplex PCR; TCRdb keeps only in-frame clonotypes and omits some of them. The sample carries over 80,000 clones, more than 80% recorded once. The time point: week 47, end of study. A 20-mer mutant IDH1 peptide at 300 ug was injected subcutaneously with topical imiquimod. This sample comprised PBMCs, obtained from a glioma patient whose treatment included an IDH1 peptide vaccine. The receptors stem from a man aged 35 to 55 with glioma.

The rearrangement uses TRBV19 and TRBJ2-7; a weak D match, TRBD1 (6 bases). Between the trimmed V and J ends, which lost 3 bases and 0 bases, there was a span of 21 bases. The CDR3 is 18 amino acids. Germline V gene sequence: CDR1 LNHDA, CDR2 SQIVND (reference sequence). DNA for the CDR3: TGTGCCAGTAGTATTCATGACAGGATTTCGGGCAGCTCCTACGAGCAGTACTTC. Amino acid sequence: CASSIHDRISGSSYEQYF.

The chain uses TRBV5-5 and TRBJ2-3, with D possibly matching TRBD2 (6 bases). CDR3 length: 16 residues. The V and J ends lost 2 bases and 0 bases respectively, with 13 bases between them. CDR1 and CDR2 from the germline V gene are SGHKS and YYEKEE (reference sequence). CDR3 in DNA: TGTGCCAGCAGCTTTCGGGGGAAGGGGAGCACAGATACGCAGTATTTT. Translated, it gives CASSFRGKGSTDTQYF.

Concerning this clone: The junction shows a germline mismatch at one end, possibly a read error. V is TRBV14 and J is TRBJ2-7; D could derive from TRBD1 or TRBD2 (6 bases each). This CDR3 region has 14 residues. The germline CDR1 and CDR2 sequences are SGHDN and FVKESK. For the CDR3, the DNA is TGTGCCAGCAGAAGGGGGACTCCGTCCTCCGAGCAGTACTTC. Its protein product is CASRRGTPSSEQYF.

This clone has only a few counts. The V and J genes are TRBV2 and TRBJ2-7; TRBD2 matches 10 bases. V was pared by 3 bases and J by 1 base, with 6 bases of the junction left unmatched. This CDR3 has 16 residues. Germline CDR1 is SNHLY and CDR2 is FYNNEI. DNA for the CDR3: TGTGCCAGCAGTGACTTGACTAGCGGGTTTTCCTACGAGCAGTACTTC. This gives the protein CASSDLTSGFSYEQYF.

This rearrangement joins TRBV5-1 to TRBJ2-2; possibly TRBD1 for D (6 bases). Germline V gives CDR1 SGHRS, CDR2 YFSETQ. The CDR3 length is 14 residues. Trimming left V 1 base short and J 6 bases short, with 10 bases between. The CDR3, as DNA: TGCGCCAGCAGCTTGAAAGGGGGTGCCGGGGAGCTGTTTTTT. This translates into CASSLKGGAGELFF.